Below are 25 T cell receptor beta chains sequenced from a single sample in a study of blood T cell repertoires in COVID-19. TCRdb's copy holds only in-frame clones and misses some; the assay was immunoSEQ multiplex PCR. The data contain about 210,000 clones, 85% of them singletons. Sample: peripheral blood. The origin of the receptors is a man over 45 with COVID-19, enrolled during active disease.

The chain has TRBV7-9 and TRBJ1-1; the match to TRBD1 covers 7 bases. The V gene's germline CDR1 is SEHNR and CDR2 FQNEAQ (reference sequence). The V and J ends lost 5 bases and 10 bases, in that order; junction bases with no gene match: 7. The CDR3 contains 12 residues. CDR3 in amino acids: CASSLTGDVAFF. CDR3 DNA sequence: TGTGCCAGCAGCCTAACAGGGGATGTAGCTTTCTTT.

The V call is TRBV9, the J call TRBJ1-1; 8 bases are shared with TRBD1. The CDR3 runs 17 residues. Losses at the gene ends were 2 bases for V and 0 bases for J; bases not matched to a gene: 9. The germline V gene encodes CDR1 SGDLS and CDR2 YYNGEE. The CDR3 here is CASSVGQGAVMNTEAFF. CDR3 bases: TGTGCCAGCAGCGTCGGACAGGGCGCGGTGATGAACACTGAAGCTTTCTTT.

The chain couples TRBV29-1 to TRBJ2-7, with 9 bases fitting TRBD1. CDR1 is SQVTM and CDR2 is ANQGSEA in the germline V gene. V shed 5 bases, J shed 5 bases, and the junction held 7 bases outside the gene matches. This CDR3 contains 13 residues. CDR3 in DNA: TGCAGCGTTCCCGGGACAGGGCAGCACGAGCAGTACTTC. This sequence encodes CSVPGTGQHEQYF.

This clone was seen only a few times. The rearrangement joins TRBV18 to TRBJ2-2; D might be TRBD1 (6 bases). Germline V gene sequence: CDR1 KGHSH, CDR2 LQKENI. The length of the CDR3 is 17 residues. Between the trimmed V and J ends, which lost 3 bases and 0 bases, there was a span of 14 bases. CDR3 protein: CASSPGAGRTNTGELFF. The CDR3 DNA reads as TGTGCCAGCTCACCGGGGGCAGGGCGGACGAACACCGGGGAGCTGTTTTTT.

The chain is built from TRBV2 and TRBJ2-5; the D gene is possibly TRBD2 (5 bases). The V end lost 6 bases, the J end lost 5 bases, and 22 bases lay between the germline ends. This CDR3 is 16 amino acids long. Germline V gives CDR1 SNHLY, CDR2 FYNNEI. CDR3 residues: CASSELGPHPPETQYF. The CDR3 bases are TGTGCCAGCAGCGAACTAGGCCCCCACCCCCCGGAGACCCAGTACTTC.

The CDR3 here is CASSYSGTGVVQPQHF. CDR3 coding DNA: TGTGCCAGCAGTTACTCGGGGACAGGGGTTGTTCAGCCCCAGCATTTT. The gene calls are TRBV6-2 or TRBV6-3 and TRBJ1-5; 10 bases line up with TRBD1. The CDR3 covers 16 residues. The junction had 5 bases not matched to a gene; V was cut back by 0 bases and J by 6 bases. Germline CDR1 MNHEY, CDR2 SVGEGT.

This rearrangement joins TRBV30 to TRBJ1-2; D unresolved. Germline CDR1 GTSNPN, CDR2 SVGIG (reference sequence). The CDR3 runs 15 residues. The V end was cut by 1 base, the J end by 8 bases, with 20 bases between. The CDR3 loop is CAWSETGSGRSGYTF. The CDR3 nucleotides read TGTGCCTGGAGTGAAACGGGATCCGGGAGATCAGGCTACACCTTC.

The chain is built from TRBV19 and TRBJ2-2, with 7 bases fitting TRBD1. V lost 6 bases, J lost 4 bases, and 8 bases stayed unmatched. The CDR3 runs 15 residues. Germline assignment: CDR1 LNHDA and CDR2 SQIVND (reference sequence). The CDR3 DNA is TGTGCCAGTAGAGCCCCGGGACAGCGCACCGGGGAGCTGTTTTTT. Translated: CASRAPGQRTGELFF.

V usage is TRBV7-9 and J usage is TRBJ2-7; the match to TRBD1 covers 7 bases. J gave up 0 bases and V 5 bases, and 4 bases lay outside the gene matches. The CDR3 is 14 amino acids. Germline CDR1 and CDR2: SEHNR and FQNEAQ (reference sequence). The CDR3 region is CASSPQGVSYEQYF. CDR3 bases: TGTGCCAGCAGCCCTCAGGGGGTCTCCTACGAGCAGTACTTC.

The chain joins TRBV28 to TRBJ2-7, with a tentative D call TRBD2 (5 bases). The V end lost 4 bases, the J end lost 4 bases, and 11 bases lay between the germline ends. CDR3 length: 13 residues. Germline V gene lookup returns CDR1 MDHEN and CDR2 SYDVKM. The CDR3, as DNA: TGTGCCAGCAGTTCATCCGAGGGTTACGAGCAGTACTTC. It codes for CASSSSEGYEQYF.

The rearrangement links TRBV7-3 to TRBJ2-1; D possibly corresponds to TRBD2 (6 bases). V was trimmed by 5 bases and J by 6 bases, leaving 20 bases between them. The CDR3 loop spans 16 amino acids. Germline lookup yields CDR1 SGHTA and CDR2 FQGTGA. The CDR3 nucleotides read TGTGCCAGCAGCCGAGGAGGGGCCGGGGGACGCAATGAGCAGTTCTTC. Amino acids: CASSRGGAGGRNEQFF. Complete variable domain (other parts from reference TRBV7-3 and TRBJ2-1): GAGVSQTPSNKVTEKGKYVELRCDPISGHTALYWYRQSLGQGPEFLIYFQGTGAADDSGLPNDRFFAVRPEGSVSTLKIQRTERGDSAVYLCASSRGGAGGRNEQFFGPGTRLTVL.

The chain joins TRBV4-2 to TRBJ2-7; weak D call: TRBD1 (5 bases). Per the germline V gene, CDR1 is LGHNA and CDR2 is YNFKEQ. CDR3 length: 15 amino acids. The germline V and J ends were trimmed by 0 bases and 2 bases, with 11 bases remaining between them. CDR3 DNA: TGTGCCAGCAGCCAAGATCCTGGGGCAACCTACGAGCAGTACTTC. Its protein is CASSQDPGATYEQYF.

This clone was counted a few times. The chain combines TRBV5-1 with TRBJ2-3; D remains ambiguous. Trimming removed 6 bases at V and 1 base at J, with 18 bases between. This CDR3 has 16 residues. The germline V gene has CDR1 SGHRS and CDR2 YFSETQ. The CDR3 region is CASNSVRGEGTDTQYF. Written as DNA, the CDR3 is TGCGCCAGCAACTCCGTCCGAGGTGAGGGCACAGATACGCAGTATTTT.

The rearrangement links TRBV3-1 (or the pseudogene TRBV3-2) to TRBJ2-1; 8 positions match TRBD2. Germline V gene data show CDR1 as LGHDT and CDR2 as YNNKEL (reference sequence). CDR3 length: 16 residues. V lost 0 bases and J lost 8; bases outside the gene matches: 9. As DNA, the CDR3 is TGTGCCAGCAGCCAAGAAAGGCTAGCGGGTCCCCATGAGCAGTTCTTC. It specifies CASSQERLAGPHEQFF.

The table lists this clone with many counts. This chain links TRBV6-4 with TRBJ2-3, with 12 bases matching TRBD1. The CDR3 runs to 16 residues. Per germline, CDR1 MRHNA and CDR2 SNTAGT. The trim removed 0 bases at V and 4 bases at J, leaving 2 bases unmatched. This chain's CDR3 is CASSDSGQGAPDTQYF. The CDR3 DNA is TGTGCCAGCAGTGACTCGGGACAGGGGGCCCCAGATACGCAGTATTTT.

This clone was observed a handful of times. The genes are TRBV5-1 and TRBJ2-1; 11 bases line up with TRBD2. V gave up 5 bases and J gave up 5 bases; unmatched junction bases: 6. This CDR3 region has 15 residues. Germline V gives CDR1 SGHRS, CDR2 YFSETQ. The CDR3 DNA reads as TGCGCCAGCAGTTCCGGACTAGCGGGTCACAATGAGCAGTTCTTC. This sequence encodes CASSSGLAGHNEQFF.

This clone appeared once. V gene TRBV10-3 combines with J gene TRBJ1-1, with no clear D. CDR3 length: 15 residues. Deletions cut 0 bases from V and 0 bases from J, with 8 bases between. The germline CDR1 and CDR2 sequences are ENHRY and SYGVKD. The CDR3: CAISESRQMNTEAFF. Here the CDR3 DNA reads TGTGCCATCAGTGAGTCGCGGCAGATGAACACTGAAGCTTTCTTT.

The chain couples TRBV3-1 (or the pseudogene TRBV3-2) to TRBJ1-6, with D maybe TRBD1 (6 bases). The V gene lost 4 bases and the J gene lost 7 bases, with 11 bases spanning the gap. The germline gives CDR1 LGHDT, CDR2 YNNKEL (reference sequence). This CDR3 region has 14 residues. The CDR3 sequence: CASSLRTVNSPLHF. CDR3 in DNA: TGTGCCAGCAGCCTACGGACAGTCAATTCACCCCTCCACTTT.

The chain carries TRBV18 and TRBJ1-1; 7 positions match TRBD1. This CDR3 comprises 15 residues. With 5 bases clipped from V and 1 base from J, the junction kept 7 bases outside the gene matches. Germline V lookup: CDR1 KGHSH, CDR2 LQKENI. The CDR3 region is CASSSDRDRNTEAFF. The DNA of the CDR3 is TGTGCCAGCTCATCGGACCGGGACAGGAACACTGAAGCTTTCTTT.

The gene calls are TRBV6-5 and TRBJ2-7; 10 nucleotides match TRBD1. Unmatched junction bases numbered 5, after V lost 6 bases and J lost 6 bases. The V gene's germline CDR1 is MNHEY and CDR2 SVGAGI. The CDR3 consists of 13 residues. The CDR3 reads CASRWDRGAEQYF. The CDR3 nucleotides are TGTGCCAGCAGATGGGACAGGGGAGCCGAGCAGTACTTC.

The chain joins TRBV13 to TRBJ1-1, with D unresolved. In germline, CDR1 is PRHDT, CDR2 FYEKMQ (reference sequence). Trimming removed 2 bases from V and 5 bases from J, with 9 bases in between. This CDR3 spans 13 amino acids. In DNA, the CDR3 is TGTGCCAGCAGCTTAACCGGTCCGACTGAAGCTTTCTTT. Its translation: CASSLTGPTEAFF.

The CDR3, as DNA: TGTGCCAGCAGTGAAGTCTGGGGCCAGCCCCAGCATTTT. Translated, it gives CASSEVWGQPQHF. The genes are TRBV6-1 and TRBJ1-5; D is possibly TRBD1 (5 bases). The CDR3 is 13 amino acids. The V end was cut by 1 base, the J end by 7 bases, with 8 bases between. Germline V gives CDR1 MNHNS, CDR2 SASEGT.

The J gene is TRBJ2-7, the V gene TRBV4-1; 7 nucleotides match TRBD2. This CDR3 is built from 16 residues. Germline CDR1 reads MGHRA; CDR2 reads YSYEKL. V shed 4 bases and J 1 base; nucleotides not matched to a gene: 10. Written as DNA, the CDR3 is TGCGCCAGCAGCCCCGATGGCGGGGGAGGTTCCTACGAGCAGTACTTC. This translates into CASSPDGGGGSYEQYF.

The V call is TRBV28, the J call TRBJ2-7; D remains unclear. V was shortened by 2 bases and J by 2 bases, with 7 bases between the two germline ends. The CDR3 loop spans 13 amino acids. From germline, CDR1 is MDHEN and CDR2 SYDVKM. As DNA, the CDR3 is TGTGCCAGCAGTTTAGACTCCACCTACGAGCAGTACTTC. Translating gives CASSLDSTYEQYF.

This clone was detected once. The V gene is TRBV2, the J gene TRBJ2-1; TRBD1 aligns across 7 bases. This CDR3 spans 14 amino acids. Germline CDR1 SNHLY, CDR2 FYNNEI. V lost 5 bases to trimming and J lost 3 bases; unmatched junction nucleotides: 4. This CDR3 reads CASSNDRDYNEQFF. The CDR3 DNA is TGTGCCAGCAGTAATGACAGGGACTACAATGAGCAGTTCTTC.